The source of this T cell receptor beta chain is a study of T cell responses to AZD1222 COVID-19 vaccine. Study results and caveats: It was only 6 or 7 AZD1222 recipients who were seropositive at baseline. Increases in Spike-specific TCR breadth and depth were seen after two AZD1222 doses. Across the whole spike, CD4 TCRs peaked at regions 160-218 and 743-854.

Remarks on this clone: As yet, its antigen is unknown.

V shed 5 bases, J shed 5 bases, and the junction held 8 bases outside the gene matches. Germline V gene lookup returns CDR1 SGHDT and CDR2 YYEEEE. The CDR3 length is 15 residues. Libraries were prepared by immunoSEQ multiplex PCR; TCRdb keeps only in-frame clonotypes and omits some of them. Here the sample spans roughly 100,000 clones, around 82% being singletons. This sequence originates from an adult in good health. The chain has TRBV5-6 and TRBJ1-4; 8 nucleotides line up with TRBD1. Sequences were derived from peripheral blood, sampled on day 0 of AZD1222 vaccination. This chain's CDR3 is CASSNVGQGNEKLFF. The DNA for the CDR3 is TGTGCCAGCAGTAACGTTGGACAGGGCAATGAAAAACTGTTTTTT.